Listed below are T cell receptor beta chains from one sample, sequenced in a study of OX40 agonist ivuxolimab in advanced cancers. Assay: immunoSEQ multiplex PCR; the TCRdb copy retains only in-frame clones and omits some. The sample holds about 50,000 clones, 70% to 90% seen once. Sequencing used CD4+ or CD8+ T cells sorted from blood, obtained in a trial of the OX40 agonist ivuxolimab. The receptors originated from an adult with an advanced solid tumor such as melanoma, head and neck, liver or kidney cancer. The CDR3 runs from the conserved cysteine through the conserved F or W. A D gene is named only where the DNA matches it firmly. Clone size, where shown, is once, few, many, or a class for clones that have expanded.

TRBD2	TRBV29-1	TRBJ2-5	NA	CSVDGATSGKWETQYF	TGCAGCGTTGATGGCGCGACTAGCGGGAAGTGGGAGACCCAGTACTTC
NA	TRBV29-1	TRBJ2-1	NA	CSVLIVRATYNEQFF	TGCAGCGTTCTTATAGTTAGGGCGACCTACAATGAGCAGTTCTTC
TRBD1	TRBV2	TRBJ1-2	NA	CANARGRAGYGYTF	TGTGCCAATGCCAGGGGGCGGGCTGGCTATGGCTACACCTTC
NA	TRBV25-1	TRBJ2-2	NA	CASSDTVLETGELFF	TGTGCCAGCAGTGATACAGTTTTGGAGACCGGGGAGCTGTTTTTT
NA	TRBV7-9	TRBJ1-1	NA	CASSHTGPTLGVPRWEAFF	TGTGCCAGCAGCCATACGGGACCCACATTAGGGGTTCCGAGATGGGAAGCTTTCTTT
NA	TRBV7-8	TRBJ2-4	NA	CASSHFISGENIQYF	TGTGCCAGCAGCCATTTCATTTCAGGGGAAAACATTCAGTACTTC
NA	TRBV27	TRBJ1-1	NA	CASSLGSNTEAFF	TGTGCCAGCAGTTTGGGGTCCAACACTGAAGCTTTCTTT
NA	TRBV9	TRBJ2-7	NA	CASSPGTGLTYEQYF	TGTGCCAGCAGCCCCGGGACGGGATTGACCTACGAGCAGTACTTC
NA	TRBV6-5	TRBJ2-1	once	CASKSFRTPNNEQFF	TGTGCCAGCAAGTCTTTTAGGACCCCCAACAATGAGCAGTTCTTC
NA	TRBV28	TRBJ1-3	NA	CASSFPRGLAGNTIYF	TGTGCCAGCAGTTTCCCCCGGGGGTTGGCAGGAAACACCATATATTTT
TRBD2	TRBV4-1	TRBJ2-6	NA	CASSQVGEGRINGANVLTF	TGCGCCAGCAGCCAAGTGGGGGAGGGGCGAATAAATGGGGCCAACGTCCTGACTTTC
NA	TRBV4-1	TRBJ1-6	few	CASSQRVSSYNSPLHF	TGCGCCAGCAGCCAACGGGTGAGCTCCTATAATTCACCCCTCCACTTT
TRBD1	TRBV19	TRBJ2-2	NA	CASSIWDRYLFGELFF	TGTGCCAGTAGTATATGGGACAGGTATCTCTTCGGGGAGCTGTTTTTT
TRBD1	TRBV5-1	TRBJ1-2	once	CASSLGQGADGYTF	TGCGCCAGCAGCTTGGGACAGGGGGCCGATGGCTACACCTTC
NA	TRBV4-1	TRBJ2-7	NA	CASSSRRPPDEQYF	TGCGCCAGCAGCTCCCGCAGGCCCCCCGACGAGCAGTACTTC
TRBD1	TRBV15	TRBJ1-5	NA	CATSRATTGANQPQHF	TGTGCCACCAGCAGAGCGACAACAGGGGCCAATCAGCCCCAGCATTTT
NA	TRBV5-6	TRBJ2-7	NA	CASSLGSGPYEQYF	TGTGCCAGCAGCTTGGGGAGCGGCCCCTACGAGCAGTACTTC
NA	TRBV27	TRBJ2-2	NA	CASSLDRFLRELFF	TGTGCCAGCAGTTTGGACAGATTCCTTCGGGAGCTGTTTTTT
NA	TRBV27	TRBJ2-2	NA	CASSFQEFTGELFF	TGTGCCAGCAGTTTTCAGGAATTCACCGGGGAGCTGTTTTTT
NA	TRBV6-5	TRBJ1-2	NA	CASSYSGLGFYGYTF	TGTGCCAGCAGTTACTCGGGGCTGGGTTTCTATGGCTACACCTTC
NA	TRBV5-6	TRBJ1-1	NA	CASSLGGLHTEAFF	TGTGCCAGCAGCTTGGGGGGGCTCCACACTGAAGCTTTCTTT
NA	TRBV9	TRBJ2-6	NA	CASSVGGQEPSGANVLTF	TGTGCCAGCAGCGTAGGGGGGCAGGAGCCCTCTGGGGCCAACGTCCTGACTTTC